The 20 T cell receptor beta chains below all came from one sample that was sequenced in a study of T-cell reconstitution after alpha-beta-depleted transplantation in children. The authors prepared the TCRbeta library with unique molecular identifiers. TCRdb independently ran MiXCR on the PCR reads; one entry per CDR3 protein. The table has 120,000 to 150,000 distinct CDR3 sequences, 8% to 10% seen once; the top ten hold 15% to 20%. The sequencing used PBMCs, mostly from graft donor cells, collected 180 days after TCRalphabeta/CD19-depleted stem cell transplant. The source of these receptors is a female patient aged 2-9 years who had a stem cell transplant for congenital amegakaryocytic thrombocytopenia, so the T cells may come from the graft donor.

This clonotype was seen many times. The chain employs TRBV28 and TRBJ2-7; TRBD1 is a possible D gene (5 bases). V was shortened by 3 bases and J by 4 bases, with 13 bases between the two germline ends. This CDR3 contains 14 residues. Germline V gene sequence: CDR1 MDHEN, CDR2 SYDVKM. DNA for the CDR3: TGTGCCAGCAGTTTTGCAAAGGGGCGTTACGAGCAGTACTTC. Its protein product is CASSFAKGRYEQYF.

Ten or more counts support this clonotype. The chain uses TRBV20-1 and TRBJ2-7; D remains ambiguous. Germline CDR1 DFQATT, CDR2 SNEGSKA (reference sequence). The CDR3 is made up of 11 amino acids. The chain's CDR3 is CSPGVLLEQYF. The CDR3 DNA is TGCAGCCCTGGGGTGTTGTTAGAGCAGTACTTC.

This clonotype occurred many times. The chain couples TRBV18 to TRBJ2-2; unclear D gene. V lost 3 bases, J lost 4 bases, and 12 bases lay in between. The V gene's germline CDR1 is KGHSH and CDR2 LQKENI. There are 15 residues in the CDR3. The CDR3 is CASSPLQWITGELFF. The DNA of the CDR3 is TGTGCCAGCTCACCCCTACAGTGGATCACCGGGGAGCTGTTTTTT.

This clonotype was counted ten times or more. The V gene is TRBV5-1, the J gene TRBJ2-5, with TRBD1 matching 7 bases. Per the germline V gene, CDR1 is SGHRS and CDR2 is YFSETQ. The V and J ends lost 4 bases and 0 bases, in that order; junction bases with no gene match: 3. The CDR3 sequence is 14 residues long. The CDR3 DNA reads TGCGCCAGCAGCCAGGGGGTTGACCAAGAGACCCAGTACTTC. Protein: CASSQGVDQETQYF.

This clonotype was counted only a few times. The rearrangement links TRBV23-1 to TRBJ2-5, with 10 nucleotides matching TRBD1. TRBV23-1 is recorded as an ORF, its role being uncertain. The CDR3 runs 13 residues. J was trimmed by 5 bases and V by 8 bases; bases with no gene match: 5. CDR3: CASGTDRGETQYF. The CDR3 region has the DNA TGCGCCAGCGGAACGGACAGGGGGGAGACCCAGTACTTC.

This clonotype was detected many times. This chain links TRBV29-1 with TRBJ2-3; D is perhaps TRBD2 (6 bases). The CDR3 has 14 residues. V lost 3 bases, J lost 6 bases, and 16 bases lay in between. Germline V gene data show CDR1 as SQVTM and CDR2 as ANQGSEA. The CDR3 DNA is TGCAGCGTTGATTCCGGGAGAGGGGTGGATACGCAGTATTTT. The encoded protein is CSVDSGRGVDTQYF.

This chain connects TRBV7-6 to TRBJ2-1; D is unresolved. Germline assignment: CDR1 SGHVS and CDR2 FNYEAQ. Trimming stripped 5 bases from V and 2 bases from J, with 25 bases between. The CDR3 consists of 19 residues. The CDR3 spells CASSIRTPRTVIAYNEQFF. In DNA form, the CDR3 reads TGTGCCAGCAGCATCCGGACGCCCCGTACTGTCATTGCCTACAATGAGCAGTTCTTC. The complete variable domain, with remaining parts taken from reference TRBV7-6 and TRBJ2-1, reads GAGVSQSPRYKVTKRGQDVALRCDPISGHVSLYWYRQALGQGPEFLTYFNYEAQQDKSGLPNDRFSAERPEGSISTLTIQRTEQRDSAMYRCASSIRTPRTVIAYNEQFFGPGTRLTVL.

This clonotype was detected only a few times. The chain joins TRBV12-3 or TRBV12-4 to TRBJ1-3; D unclear. Trimming cost V 0 bases and J 2 bases, with 8 bases left between them. This CDR3 is built from 15 residues. CDR3: CASSLARGPGNTIYF. DNA of the CDR3: TGTGCCAGCAGTTTAGCAAGAGGACCTGGAAACACCATATATTTT.

This clonotype was picked up many times. The chain uses TRBV4-2 and TRBJ1-1; D may be TRBD1 (6 bases). Trimming removed 0 bases from V and 4 bases from J, with 15 bases in between. Per germline, CDR1 LGHNA and CDR2 YNFKEQ. This CDR3 spans 16 amino acids. The CDR3 reads CASSQDLARGGTEAFF. The DNA of the CDR3 is TGTGCCAGCAGCCAAGATCTGGCCAGGGGCGGCACTGAAGCTTTCTTT.

This clonotype was seen more than once but under ten times. The chain is built from TRBV4-2 and TRBJ2-1; no clear D. From germline, CDR1 is LGHNA and CDR2 YNFKEQ. Trimming removed 7 bases at V and 1 base at J, with 5 bases between. The CDR3 is 12 residues long. CDR3 nucleotides: TGTGCCAGCACCGTATCCTACAATGAGCAGTTCTTC. This encodes CASTVSYNEQFF.

This clonotype was seen a few times. This sequence joins TRBV12-3 or TRBV12-4 and TRBJ2-6; D possibly corresponds to TRBD1 (6 bases). CDR3 length: 17 amino acids. Between the trimmed V and J ends, which lost 3 bases and 4 bases, there was a span of 16 bases. The CDR3 protein is CASSFSGASVGANVLTF. CDR3 nucleotide sequence: TGTGCCAGCAGTTTCTCAGGGGCTTCAGTGGGGGCCAACGTCCTGACTTTC.

This clonotype was detected many times. The chain is built from TRBV20-1 and TRBJ2-3; D remains ambiguous. Per germline, CDR1 DFQATT and CDR2 SNEGSKA (reference sequence). Deletions cut 4 bases from V and 4 bases from J, with 15 bases between. This CDR3 is 14 amino acids long. CDR3 bases: TGCAGTGCTAATCTCGTACAAGGCGCAGATACGCAGTATTTT. It specifies CSANLVQGADTQYF.

The table lists this clonotype with a few counts. The chain links TRBV10-3 to TRBJ1-2; D is unclear. With 1 base removed from V and 4 bases from J, the gap between germline ends came to 13 bases. This CDR3 has 15 amino acids. Looked up from germline, CDR1 is ENHRY and CDR2 is SYGVKD. CDR3 residues: CAISELAAGPYGYTF. CDR3 bases: TGTGCCATCAGTGAGTTGGCGGCGGGTCCCTATGGCTACACCTTC.

This clonotype was recorded many times. This chain uses TRBV15 with TRBJ2-5; no clear D gene. The CDR3 is made up of 14 amino acids. V lost 3 bases, J lost 1 base, and 9 bases lay in between. Germline V lookup: CDR1 LNHNV, CDR2 YYDKDF (reference sequence). The CDR3 loop reads CATSRLNVQETQYF. The CDR3 coding sequence is TGTGCCACCAGCAGGCTCAACGTCCAAGAGACCCAGTACTTC.

This clonotype has a count of ten or more. V gene TRBV28 combines with J gene TRBJ1-1; no definite D call. Trimming shortened V by 7 bases and J by 3 bases, and 18 bases separated the two germline ends. From germline, CDR1 is MDHEN and CDR2 SYDVKM. CDR3 length equals 15 residues. CDR3 residues: CASNPPPGGYTEAFF. CDR3 DNA sequence: TGTGCCAGCAATCCACCTCCGGGAGGGTACACTGAAGCTTTCTTT.

The chain employs TRBV10-3 and TRBJ2-5; D not resolved. Trimming removed 10 bases at V and 5 bases at J, with 17 bases between. The germline V gene has CDR1 ENHRY and CDR2 SYGVKD. The CDR3 has 13 amino acids. CDR3 in amino acids: CATAIGIGETQYF. The CDR3 DNA follows: TGTGCCACCGCAATTGGTATCGGGGAGACCCAGTACTTC.

This clonotype was detected many times. The chain carries TRBV6-1 and TRBJ2-5; no firm D call. Germline CDR1 is MNHNS and CDR2 is SASEGT. V gave up 4 bases and J gave up 0 bases, with 3 bases separating them. The CDR3 runs to 12 residues. CDR3 coding DNA: TGTGCCAGCAGTGCGTACCAAGAGACCCAGTACTTC. Translation: CASSAYQETQYF.

With respect to this clonotype: This may stem from a read error, because a much larger clone lies one nucleotide away. The chain uses TRBV7-2 and TRBJ2-5, with TRBD1 as a possible D gene (6 bases). CDR3 size: 14 residues. Germline CDR1 and CDR2: SGHTA and FQGNSA. As DNA, the CDR3 is TGTGCCAGCAGCTTAGACTACAGGGTAGAGTCCCAGTACTTC. It specifies CASSLDYRVESQYF.

Of note for this clonotype: A much larger clone sits a single nucleotide away, making a read error possible. The CDR3 region has the DNA TGCGCCAGCAGCTGGACCCCCGGGACGGAGGTAGTGGGCTACACCTTC. Its protein product is CASSWTPGTEVVGYTF. The genes are TRBV5-1 and TRBJ1-2; possible D gene TRBD1, 5 bases. Trimming cost V 3 bases and J 8 bases, with 23 bases left between them. Germline values: CDR1 SGHRS, CDR2 YFSETQ. The CDR3 sequence is 16 residues long.

The chain's CDR3 is CASSPTSGRARGTGELFF. In DNA form, the CDR3 reads TGTGCCAGCAGCCCGACTAGCGGGAGGGCAAGGGGGACCGGGGAGCTGTTTTTT. The chain carries TRBV7-8 and TRBJ2-2, with 14 bases matching TRBD2. Germline CDR1 SGHVS, CDR2 FQNEAQ. This CDR3 is 18 amino acids long. V was pared by 5 bases and J by 5 bases, with 10 bases of the junction left unmatched.